The source of this TCR beta chain is a study of blood T cell repertoires in COVID-19. CDR1 and CDR2 (germline): MNHNS, SASEGT. Between the trimmed V and J ends, which lost 3 bases and 4 bases, there was a span of 9 bases. The CDR3 is made up of 13 amino acids. Here immunoSEQ multiplex PCR was the method, and the copy in TCRdb shows in-frame clones only, minus some. The sample lists 70,000 to 95,000 clones; 88% were seen once. This clonotype originated in an elderly woman with acute or convalescent COVID-19. The chain links TRBV6-1 to TRBJ1-2, with D unclear. Sequences were obtained from peripheral blood. CDR3 DNA sequence: TGTGCCAGCAGTGAGCCAGTCACCTATGGCTACACCTTC. It encodes CASSEPVTYGYTF.